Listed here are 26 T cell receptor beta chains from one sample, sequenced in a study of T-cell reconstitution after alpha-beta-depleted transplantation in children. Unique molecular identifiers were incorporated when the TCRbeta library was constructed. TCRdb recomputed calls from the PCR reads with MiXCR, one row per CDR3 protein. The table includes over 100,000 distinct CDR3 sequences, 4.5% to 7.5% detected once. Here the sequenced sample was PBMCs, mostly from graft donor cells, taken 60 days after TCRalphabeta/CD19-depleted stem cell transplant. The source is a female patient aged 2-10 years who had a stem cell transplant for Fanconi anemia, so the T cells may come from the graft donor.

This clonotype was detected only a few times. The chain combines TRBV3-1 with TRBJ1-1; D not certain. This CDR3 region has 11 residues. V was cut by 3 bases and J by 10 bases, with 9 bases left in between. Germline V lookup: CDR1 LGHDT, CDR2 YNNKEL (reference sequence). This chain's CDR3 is CASSHFSRAFF. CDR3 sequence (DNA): TGTGCCAGCAGCCATTTCAGCCGAGCTTTCTTT.

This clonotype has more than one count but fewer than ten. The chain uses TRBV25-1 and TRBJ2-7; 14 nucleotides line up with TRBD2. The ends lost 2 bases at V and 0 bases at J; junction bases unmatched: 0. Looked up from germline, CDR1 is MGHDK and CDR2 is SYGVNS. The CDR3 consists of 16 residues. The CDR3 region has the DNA TGTGCCAGCAGTGAAGGGACTAGCGGGAGCTCCTACGAGCAGTACTTC. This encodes CASSEGTSGSSYEQYF.

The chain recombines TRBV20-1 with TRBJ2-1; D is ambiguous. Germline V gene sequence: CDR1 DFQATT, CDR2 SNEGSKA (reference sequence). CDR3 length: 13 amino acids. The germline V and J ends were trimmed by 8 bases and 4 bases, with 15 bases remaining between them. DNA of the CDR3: TGCAGTCTACCTTTCCTCCAATACAATGAGCAGTTCTTC. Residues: CSLPFLQYNEQFF.

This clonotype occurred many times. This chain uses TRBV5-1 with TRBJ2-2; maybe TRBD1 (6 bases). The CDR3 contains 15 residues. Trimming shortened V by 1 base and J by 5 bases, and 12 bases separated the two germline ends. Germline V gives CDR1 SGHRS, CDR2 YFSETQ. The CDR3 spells CASSLLRGPTGELFF. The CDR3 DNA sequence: TGCGCCAGCAGCTTGCTCAGGGGCCCGACCGGGGAGCTGTTTTTT.

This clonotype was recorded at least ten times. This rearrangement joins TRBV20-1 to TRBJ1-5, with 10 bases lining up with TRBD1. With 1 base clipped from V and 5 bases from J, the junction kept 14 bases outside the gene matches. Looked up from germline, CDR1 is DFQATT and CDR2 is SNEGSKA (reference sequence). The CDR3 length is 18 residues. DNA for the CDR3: TGCAGTGCTAGAGTAGTTTGGGGGTTGACAGGGGGCGATCAGCCCCAGCATTTT. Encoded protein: CSARVVWGLTGGDQPQHF.

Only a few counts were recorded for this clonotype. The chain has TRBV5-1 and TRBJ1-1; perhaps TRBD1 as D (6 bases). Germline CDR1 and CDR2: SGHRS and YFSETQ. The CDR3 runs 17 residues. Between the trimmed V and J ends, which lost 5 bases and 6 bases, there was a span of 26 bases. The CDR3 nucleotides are TGCGCCAGCAGTTCAGGACAGTGGGGCTATAGGGGGGCTGAAGCTTTCTTT. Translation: CASSSGQWGYRGAEAFF. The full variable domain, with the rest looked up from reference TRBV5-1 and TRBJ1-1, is KAGVTQTPRYLIKTRGQQVTLSCSPISGHRSVSWYQQTPGQGLQFLFEYFSETQRNKGNFPGRFSGRQFSNSRSEMNVSTLELGDSALYLCASSSGQWGYRGAEAFFGQGTRLTVV.

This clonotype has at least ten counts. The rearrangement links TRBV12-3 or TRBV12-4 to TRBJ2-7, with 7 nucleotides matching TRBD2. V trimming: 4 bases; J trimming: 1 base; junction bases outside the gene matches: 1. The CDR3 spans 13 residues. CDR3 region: CASSWGGSYEQYF. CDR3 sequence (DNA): TGTGCCAGCAGTTGGGGGGGTTCCTACGAGCAGTACTTC.

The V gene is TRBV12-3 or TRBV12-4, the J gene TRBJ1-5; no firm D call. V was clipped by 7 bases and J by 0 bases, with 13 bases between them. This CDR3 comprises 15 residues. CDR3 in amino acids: CASMPAAYSNQPQHF. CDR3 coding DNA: TGTGCCAGCATGCCGGCCGCCTATAGCAATCAGCCCCAGCATTTT.

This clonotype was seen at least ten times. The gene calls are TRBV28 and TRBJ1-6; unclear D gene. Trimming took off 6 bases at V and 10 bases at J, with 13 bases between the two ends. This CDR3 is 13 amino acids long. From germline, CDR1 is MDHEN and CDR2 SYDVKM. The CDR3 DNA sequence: TGTGCCAGCAGCCTAAGCAACAGCTCACCCCTCCACTTT. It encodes CASSLSNSSPLHF.

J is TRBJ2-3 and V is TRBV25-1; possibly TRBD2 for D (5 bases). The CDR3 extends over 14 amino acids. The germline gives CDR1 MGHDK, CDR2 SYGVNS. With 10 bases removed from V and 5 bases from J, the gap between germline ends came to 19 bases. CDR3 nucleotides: TGTGCCATCGGCCCCGGGATTCCCGGAGATACGCAGTATTTT. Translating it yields CAIGPGIPGDTQYF. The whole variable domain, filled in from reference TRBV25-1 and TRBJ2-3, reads EADIYQTPRYLVIGTGKKITLECSQTMGHDKMYWYQQDPGMELHLIHYSYGVNSTEKGDLSSESTVSRIRTEHFPLTLESARPSHTSQYLCAIGPGIPGDTQYFGPGTRLTVL.

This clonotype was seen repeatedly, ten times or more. The CDR3, as DNA: TGCGCCAGCAGCCTTCGACAGGGAACATACGAGCAGTACTTC. Its translation is CASSLRQGTYEQYF. The V gene is TRBV5-1, the J gene TRBJ2-7; TRBD1 matches 7 bases. The V gene's germline CDR1 is SGHRS and CDR2 YFSETQ. This CDR3 region has 14 residues. The V segment lost 4 bases and the J segment 4 bases; nucleotides outside the gene matches: 8.

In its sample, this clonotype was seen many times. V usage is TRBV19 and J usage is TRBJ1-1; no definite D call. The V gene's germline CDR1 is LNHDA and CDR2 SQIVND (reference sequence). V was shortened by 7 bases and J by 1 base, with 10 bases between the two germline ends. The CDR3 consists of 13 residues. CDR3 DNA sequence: TGTGCCAGTACGGAGAGGTGGAACACTGAAGCTTTCTTT. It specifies CASTERWNTEAFF.

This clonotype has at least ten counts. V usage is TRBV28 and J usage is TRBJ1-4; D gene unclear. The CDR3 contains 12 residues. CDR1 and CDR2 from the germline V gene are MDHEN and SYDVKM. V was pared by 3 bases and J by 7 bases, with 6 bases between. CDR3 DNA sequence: TGTGCCAGCAGTTTCTGGGCTGAAAAACTGTTTTTT. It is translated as CASSFWAEKLFF.

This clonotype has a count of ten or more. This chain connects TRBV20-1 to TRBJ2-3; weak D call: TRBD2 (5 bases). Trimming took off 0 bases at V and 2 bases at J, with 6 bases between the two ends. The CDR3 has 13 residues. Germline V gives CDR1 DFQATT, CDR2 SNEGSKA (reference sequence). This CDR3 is CSAREAVTDTQYF. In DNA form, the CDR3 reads TGCAGTGCTAGAGAAGCGGTCACAGATACGCAGTATTTT.

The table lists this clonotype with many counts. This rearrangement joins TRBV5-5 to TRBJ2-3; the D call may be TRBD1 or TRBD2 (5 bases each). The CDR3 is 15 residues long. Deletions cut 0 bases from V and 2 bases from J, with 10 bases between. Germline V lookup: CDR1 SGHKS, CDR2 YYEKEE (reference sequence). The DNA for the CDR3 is TGTGCCAGCAGCTTGGCCGGGGCGGACACAGATACGCAGTATTTT. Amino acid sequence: CASSLAGADTDTQYF. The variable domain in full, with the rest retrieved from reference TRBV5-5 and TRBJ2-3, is DAGVTQSPTHLIKTRGQQVTLRCSPISGHKSVSWYQQVLGQGPQFIFQYYEKEERGRGNFPDRFSARQFPNYSSELNVNALLLGDSALYLCASSLAGADTDTQYFGPGTRLTVL.

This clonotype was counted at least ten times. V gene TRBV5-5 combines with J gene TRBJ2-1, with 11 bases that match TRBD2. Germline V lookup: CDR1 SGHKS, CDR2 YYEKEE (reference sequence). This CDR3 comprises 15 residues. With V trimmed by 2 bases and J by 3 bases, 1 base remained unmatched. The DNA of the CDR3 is TGTGCCAGCAGCTTCGGGACTAGCGGCTACAATGAGCAGTTCTTC. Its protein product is CASSFGTSGYNEQFF.

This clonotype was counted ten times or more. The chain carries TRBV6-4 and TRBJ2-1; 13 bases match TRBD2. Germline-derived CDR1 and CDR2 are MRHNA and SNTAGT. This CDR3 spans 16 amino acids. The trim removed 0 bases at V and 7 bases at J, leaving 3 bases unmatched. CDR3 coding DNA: TGTGCCAGCAGTGACTCCGGGACTAGCGGGGTGAATGAGCAGTTCTTC. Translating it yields CASSDSGTSGVNEQFF.

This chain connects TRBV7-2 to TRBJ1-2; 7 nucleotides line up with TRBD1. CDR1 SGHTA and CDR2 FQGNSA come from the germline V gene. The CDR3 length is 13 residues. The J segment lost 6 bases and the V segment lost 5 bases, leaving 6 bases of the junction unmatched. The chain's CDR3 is CASSIGQDHGYTF. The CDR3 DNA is TGTGCCAGCAGCATCGGACAGGATCATGGCTACACCTTC.

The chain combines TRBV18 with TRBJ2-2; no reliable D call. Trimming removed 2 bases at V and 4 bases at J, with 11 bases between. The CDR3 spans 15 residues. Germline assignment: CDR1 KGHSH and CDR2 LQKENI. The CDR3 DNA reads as TGTGCCAGCTCACCATGGGAAGGGTCCACCGGGGAGCTGTTTTTT. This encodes CASSPWEGSTGELFF.

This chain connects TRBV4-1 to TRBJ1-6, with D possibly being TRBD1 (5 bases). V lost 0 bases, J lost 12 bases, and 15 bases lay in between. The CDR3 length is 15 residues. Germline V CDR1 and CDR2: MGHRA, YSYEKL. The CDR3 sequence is CASSQDIGDSEPLHF. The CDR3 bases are TGCGCCAGCAGCCAAGATATCGGGGACTCGGAACCCCTCCACTTT.

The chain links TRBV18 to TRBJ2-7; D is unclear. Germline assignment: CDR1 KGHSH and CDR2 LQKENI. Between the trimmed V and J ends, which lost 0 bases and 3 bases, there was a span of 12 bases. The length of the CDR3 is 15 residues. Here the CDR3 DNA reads TGTGCCAGCTCACCACCGGGTCGAGTCTACTACGAGCAGTACTTC. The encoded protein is CASSPPGRVYYEQYF.

CDR3 protein: CASSTNFPQGPSSYNEQFF. Here the CDR3 DNA reads TGTGCCAGCAGCACCAACTTCCCACAGGGGCCGAGCTCCTACAATGAGCAGTTCTTC. This rearrangement joins TRBV25-1 to TRBJ2-1; TRBD1 matches at 7 bases. V was clipped by 6 bases and J by 0 bases; unmatched bases: 17. CDR3 length: 19 residues. Germline CDR1 is MGHDK and CDR2 is SYGVNS. Full variable domain (rest looked up from reference TRBV25-1 and TRBJ2-1): EADIYQTPRYLVIGTGKKITLECSQTMGHDKMYWYQQDPGMELHLIHYSYGVNSTEKGDLSSESTVSRIRTEHFPLTLESARPSHTSQYLCASSTNFPQGPSSYNEQFFGPGTRLTVL.

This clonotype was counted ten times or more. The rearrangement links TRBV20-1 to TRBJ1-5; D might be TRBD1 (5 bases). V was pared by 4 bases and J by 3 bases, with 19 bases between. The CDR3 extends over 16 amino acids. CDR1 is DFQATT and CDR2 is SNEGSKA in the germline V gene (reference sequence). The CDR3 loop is CSANIPGQEYNQPQHF. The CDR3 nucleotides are TGCAGTGCTAATATCCCGGGGCAGGAGTACAATCAGCCCCAGCATTTT.

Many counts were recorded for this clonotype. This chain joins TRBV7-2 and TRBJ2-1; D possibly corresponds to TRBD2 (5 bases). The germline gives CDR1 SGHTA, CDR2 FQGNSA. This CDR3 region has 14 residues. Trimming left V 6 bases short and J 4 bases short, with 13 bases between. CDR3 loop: CASSPGLGYNEQFF. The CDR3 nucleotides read TGTGCCAGCAGTCCCGGACTGGGTTACAATGAGCAGTTCTTC.

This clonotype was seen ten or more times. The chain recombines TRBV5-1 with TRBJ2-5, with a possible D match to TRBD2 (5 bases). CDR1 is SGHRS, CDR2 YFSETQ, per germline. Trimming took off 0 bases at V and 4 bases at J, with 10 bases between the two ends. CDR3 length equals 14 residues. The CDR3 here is CASSLAGRLETQYF. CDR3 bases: TGCGCCAGCAGCTTGGCGGGAAGACTAGAGACCCAGTACTTC.

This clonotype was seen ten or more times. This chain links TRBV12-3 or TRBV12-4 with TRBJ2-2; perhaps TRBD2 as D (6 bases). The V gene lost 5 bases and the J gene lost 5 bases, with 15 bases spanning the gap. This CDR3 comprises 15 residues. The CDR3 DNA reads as TGTGCCAGCAGTCGAAGGGTGCGGGGTACCGGGGAGCTGTTTTTT. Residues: CASSRRVRGTGELFF.